This T cell receptor (beta chain) was identified during a study of blood T cell repertoires in COVID-19. Study summary: The cDNA or gDNA used as material had been derived from T cells, B-cell-depleted T cells, or PBMCs.

How the authors handled the data: Estimation of nucleated cell counts relied on the amplification of reference gene primers. TCRdb's table, derived via immunoSEQ multiplex PCR, lists solely in-frame clones and lacks some. V, J and clone size are those of that table, while D and trimming were read from the DNA. The sample carries about 27,000 clones, roughly 70% recorded once. The CDR3 sequence is 16 residues long. CDR1 is LNHNV, CDR2 YYDKDF, per germline (reference sequence). The trim removed 5 bases at V and 7 bases at J, leaving 15 bases unmatched. Sequencing input: peripheral blood. This TCR derives from a man aged 60 to 69 with active or convalescent COVID-19. The chain employs TRBV15 and TRBJ1-2, with 8 bases that match TRBD1. Here the CDR3 reads CATSADRARGGAGYTF. CDR3 DNA: TGTGCCACCAGCGCGGACAGGGCCCGGGGCGGAGCTGGCTACACCTTC.